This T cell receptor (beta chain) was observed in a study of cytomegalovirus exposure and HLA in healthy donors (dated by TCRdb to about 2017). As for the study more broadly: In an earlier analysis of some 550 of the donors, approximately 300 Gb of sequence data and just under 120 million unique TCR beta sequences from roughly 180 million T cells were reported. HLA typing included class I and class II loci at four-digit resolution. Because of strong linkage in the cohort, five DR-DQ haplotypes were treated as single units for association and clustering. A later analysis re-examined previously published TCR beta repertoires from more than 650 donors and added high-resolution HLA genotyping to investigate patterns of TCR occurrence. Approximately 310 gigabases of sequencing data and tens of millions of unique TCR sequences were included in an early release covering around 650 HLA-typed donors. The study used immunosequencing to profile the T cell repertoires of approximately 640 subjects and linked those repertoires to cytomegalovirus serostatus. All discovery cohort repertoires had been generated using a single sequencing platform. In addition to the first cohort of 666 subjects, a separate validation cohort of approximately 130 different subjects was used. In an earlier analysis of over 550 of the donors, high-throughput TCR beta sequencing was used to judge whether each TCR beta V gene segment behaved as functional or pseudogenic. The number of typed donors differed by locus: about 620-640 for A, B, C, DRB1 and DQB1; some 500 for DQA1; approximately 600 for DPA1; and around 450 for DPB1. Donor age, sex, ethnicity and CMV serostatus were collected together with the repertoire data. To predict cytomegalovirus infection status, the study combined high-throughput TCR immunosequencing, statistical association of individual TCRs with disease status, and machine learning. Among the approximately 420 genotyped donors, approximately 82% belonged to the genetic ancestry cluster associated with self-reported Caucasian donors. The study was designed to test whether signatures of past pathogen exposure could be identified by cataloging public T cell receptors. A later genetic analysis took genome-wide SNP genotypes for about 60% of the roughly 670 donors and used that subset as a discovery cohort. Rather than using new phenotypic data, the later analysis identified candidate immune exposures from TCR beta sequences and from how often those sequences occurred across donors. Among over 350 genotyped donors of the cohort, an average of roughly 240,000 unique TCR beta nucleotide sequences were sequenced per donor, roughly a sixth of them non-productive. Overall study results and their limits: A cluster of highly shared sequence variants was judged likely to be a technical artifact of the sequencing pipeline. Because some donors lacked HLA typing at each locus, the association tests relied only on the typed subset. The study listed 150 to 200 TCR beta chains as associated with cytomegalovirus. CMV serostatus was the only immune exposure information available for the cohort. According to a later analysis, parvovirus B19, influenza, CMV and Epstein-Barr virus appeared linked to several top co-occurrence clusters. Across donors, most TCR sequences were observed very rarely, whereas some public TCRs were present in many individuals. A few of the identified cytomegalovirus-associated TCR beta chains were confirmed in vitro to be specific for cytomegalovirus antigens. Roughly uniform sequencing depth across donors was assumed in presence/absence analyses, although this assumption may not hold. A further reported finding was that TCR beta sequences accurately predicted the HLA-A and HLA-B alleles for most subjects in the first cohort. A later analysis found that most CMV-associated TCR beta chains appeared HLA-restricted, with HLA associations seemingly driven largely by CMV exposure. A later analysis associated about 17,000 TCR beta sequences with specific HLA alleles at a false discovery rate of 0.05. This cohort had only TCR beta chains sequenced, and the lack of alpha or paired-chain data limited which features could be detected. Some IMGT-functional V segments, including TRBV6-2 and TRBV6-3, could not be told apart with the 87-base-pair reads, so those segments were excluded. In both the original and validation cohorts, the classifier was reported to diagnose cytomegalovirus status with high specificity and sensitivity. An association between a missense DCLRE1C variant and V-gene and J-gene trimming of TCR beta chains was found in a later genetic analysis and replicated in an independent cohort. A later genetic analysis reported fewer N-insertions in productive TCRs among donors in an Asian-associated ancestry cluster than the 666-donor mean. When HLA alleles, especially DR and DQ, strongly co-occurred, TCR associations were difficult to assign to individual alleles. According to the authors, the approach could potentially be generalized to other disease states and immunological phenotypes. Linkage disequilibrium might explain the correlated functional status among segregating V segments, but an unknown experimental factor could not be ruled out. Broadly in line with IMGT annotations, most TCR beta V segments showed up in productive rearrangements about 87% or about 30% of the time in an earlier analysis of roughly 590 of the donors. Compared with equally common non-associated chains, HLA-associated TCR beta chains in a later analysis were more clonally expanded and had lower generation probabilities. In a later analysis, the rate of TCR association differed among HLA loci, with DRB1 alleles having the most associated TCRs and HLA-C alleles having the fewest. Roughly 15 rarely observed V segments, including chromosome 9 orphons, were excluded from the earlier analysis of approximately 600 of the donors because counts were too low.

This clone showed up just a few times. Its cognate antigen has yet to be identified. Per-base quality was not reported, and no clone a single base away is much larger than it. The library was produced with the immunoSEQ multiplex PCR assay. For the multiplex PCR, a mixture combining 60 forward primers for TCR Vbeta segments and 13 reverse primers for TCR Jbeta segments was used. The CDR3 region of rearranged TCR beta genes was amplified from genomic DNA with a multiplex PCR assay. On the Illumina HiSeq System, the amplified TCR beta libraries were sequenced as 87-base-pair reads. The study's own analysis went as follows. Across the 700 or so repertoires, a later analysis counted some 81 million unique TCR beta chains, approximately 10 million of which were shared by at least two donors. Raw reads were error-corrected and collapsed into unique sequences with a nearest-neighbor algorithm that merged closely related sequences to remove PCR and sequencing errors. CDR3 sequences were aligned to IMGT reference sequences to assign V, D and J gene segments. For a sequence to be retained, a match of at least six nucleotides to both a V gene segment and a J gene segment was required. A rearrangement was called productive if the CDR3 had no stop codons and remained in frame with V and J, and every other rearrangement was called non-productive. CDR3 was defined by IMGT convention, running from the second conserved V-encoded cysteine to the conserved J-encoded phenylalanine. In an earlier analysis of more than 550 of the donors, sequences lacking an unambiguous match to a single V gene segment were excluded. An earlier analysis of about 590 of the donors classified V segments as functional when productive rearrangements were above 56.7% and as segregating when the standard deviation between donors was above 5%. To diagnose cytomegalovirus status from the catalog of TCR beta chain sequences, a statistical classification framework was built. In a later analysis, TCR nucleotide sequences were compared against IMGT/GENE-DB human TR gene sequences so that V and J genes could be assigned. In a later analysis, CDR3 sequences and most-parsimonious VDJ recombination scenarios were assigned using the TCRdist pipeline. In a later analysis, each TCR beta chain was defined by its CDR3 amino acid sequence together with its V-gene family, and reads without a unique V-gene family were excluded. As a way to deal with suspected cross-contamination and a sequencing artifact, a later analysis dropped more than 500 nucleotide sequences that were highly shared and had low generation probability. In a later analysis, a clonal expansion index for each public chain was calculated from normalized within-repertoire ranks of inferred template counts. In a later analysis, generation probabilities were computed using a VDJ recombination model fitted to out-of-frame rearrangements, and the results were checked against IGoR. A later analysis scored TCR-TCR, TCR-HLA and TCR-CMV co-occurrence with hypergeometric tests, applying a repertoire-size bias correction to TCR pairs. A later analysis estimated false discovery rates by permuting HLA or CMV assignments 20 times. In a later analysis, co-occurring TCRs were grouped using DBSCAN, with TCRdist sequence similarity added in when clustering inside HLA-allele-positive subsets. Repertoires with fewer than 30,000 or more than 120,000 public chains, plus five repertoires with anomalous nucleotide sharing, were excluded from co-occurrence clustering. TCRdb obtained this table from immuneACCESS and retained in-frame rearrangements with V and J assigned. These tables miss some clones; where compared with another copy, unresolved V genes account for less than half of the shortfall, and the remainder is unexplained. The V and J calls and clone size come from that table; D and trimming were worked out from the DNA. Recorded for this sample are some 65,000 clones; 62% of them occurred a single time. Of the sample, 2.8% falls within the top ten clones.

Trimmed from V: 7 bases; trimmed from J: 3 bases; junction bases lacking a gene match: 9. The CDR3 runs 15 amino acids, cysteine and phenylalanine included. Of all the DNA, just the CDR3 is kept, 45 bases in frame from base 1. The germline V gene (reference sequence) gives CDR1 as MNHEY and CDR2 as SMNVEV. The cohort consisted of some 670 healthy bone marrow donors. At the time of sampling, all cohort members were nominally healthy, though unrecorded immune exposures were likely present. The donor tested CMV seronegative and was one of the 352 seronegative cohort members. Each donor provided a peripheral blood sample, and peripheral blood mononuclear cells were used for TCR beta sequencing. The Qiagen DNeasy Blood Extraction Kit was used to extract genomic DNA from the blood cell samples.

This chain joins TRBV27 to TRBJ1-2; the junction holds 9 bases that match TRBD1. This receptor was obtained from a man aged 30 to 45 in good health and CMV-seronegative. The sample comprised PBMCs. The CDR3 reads CASILRTGEDYGYTF. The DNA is TGTGCCAGCATTCTAAGGACAGGGGAAGACTATGGCTACACCTTC.